The source of this T cell receptor beta chain is a study of T cells in localized non-small cell lung cancer. The CDR3 totals 13 residues. The V and J ends lost 1 base and 11 bases respectively, with 14 bases between them. The germline V gene has CDR1 GTSNPN and CDR2 SVGIG (reference sequence). TCRdb's table, derived via immunoSEQ multiplex PCR, lists solely in-frame clones and lacks some. The sample yields under 3,500 clones, around 39% seen once. The chain joins TRBV30 to TRBJ1-4; D call uncertain. This TCR derives from a woman aged 35 to 70 with stage I lung adenocarcinoma. The material sequenced was normal lung tissue next to the tumor, taken before any cancer treatment. The CDR3 DNA is TGTGCCTGGAGTGCCCCGGTCCCGATGAAACTGTTTTTT. Translation gives CAWSAPVPMKLFF.